This T cell receptor beta chain was captured in a study of prognosis after radiotherapy for stage I lung cancer. Trimming removed 3 bases from V and 9 bases from J, with 15 bases in between. Germline CDR1 reads SGHTA; CDR2 reads FQGNSA. This CDR3 has 15 residues. Worth noting for this clonotype: A far larger clone differs by one base, so this is likely a read error.

The study amplified the TCR beta CDR3 region from genomic DNA. This amplification was carried out by two rounds of multiplex PCR. Initially, in first-round PCR, primers specific to each TRBV and TRBJ gene were used. TCRdb itself ran the multiplex PCR reads through MiXCR, one entry per CDR3 protein. The sample includes approximately 23,000 distinct CDR3 sequences, about 37% of them seen just once. V gene TRBV7-2 combines with J gene TRBJ1-6; a possible D gene is TRBD1 (6 bases). The sequence derives from a donor at least 50 years old with non-small cell lung cancer. The material was PBMCs, obtained before or after stereotactic body radiation therapy (not recorded which). CDR3 bases: TGTGCCAGCAGCTTTGCAGGGGCTGAGGGTTCACCCCTCCACTTT. Its protein is CASSFAGAEGSPLHF.